Below, 5 T cell receptor beta chains from the same sample are listed, as sequenced in a study of PD-1 blockade in classical Hodgkin lymphoma. All the patients suffered relapse after autologous stem cell transplantation, and brentuximab vedotin exposure differed. TCRdb keeps only in-frame clones here, not all; method: immunoSEQ multiplex PCR. There are more than 140,000 clones in the sample; nearly 80% occur only once, and about 9.2% lies in the top ten. The sample in question was peripheral blood mononuclear cells (PBMCs), obtained before the second cycle of nivolumab. The receptor set was obtained from a human donor with classical Hodgkin lymphoma.

This clone was picked up one time. The chain combines TRBV18 with TRBJ2-2, with D possibly matching TRBD1 (5 bases). V lost 3 bases to trimming and J lost 0 bases, with 11 bases between them. The CDR3 spans 16 residues. CDR1 is KGHSH, CDR2 LQKENI, per germline. This CDR3 is CASSPLTAANTGELFF. CDR3 DNA sequence: TGTGCCAGCTCACCCCTGACAGCTGCGAACACCGGGGAGCTGTTTTTT.

The chain is built from TRBV6-1 and TRBJ2-1; 8 nucleotides match TRBD2. V dropped 8 bases and J dropped 3; count of bases not matched to a gene: 9. This CDR3 has 15 amino acids. CDR1 and CDR2 from the germline V gene are MNHNS and SASEGT. In DNA, the CDR3 is TGTGCCAGCCGGGAGGGAGAGGGCCTCTACAATGAGCAGTTCTTC. This translates into CASREGEGLYNEQFF.

J is TRBJ2-5 and V is TRBV21-1; TRBD1 is the table's D call, not checked against the DNA. TRBV21-1 is labeled a pseudogene. This CDR3 comprises 12 residues. This CDR3 reads CASSKPRETQYF. CDR3 DNA: TGTGCCAGCAGCAAACCCAGGGAGACCCAGTACTTC.

This clone has just one count. V is TRBV4-1 and J is TRBJ2-7, with D possibly TRBD2 on 6 matching bases. The CDR3 runs to 16 residues. Germline V gives CDR1 MGHRA, CDR2 YSYEKL. The V gene lost 1 base and the J gene lost 4 bases, with 17 bases spanning the gap. The CDR3 region has the DNA TGCGCCAGCAGCCAAGGGGTGGCTAGCGCTTTGTACGAGCAGTACTTC. Protein product: CASSQGVASALYEQYF.

The rearrangement joins TRBV10-3 to TRBJ2-3, with a weak D call TRBD2 (6 bases). This CDR3 is 14 amino acids long. Germline CDR1 ENHRY, CDR2 SYGVKD. V was shortened by 8 bases and J by 0 bases, with 12 bases between the two germline ends. Here the CDR3 reads CAIALAASTDTQYF. Here the CDR3 DNA reads TGTGCCATCGCCTTAGCGGCTAGCACAGATACGCAGTATTTT.